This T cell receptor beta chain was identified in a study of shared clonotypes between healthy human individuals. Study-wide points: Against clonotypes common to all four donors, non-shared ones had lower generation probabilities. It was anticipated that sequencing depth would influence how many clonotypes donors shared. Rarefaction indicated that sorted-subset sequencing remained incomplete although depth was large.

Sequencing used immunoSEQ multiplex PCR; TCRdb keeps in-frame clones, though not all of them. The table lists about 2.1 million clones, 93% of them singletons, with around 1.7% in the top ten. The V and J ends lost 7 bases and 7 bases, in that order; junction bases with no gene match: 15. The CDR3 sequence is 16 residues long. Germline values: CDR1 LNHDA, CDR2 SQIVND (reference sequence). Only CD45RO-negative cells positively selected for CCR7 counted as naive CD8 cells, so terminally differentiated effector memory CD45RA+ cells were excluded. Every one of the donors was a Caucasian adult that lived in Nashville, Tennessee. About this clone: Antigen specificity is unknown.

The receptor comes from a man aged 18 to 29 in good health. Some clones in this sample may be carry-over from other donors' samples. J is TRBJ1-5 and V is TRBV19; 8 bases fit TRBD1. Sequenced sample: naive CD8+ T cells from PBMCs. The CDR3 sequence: CASIPTYQGANQPQHF. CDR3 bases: TGTGCCAGTATTCCAACATATCAGGGGGCTAACCAGCCCCAGCATTTT.